These 15 T cell receptor beta chains share one sample of origin, sequenced in a study of response to subunit inactivated influenza vaccine. MiXCR was run by TCRdb on the RT-PCR reads, yielding one entry per CDR3 protein. Of hundreds of thousands of distinct CDR3 sequences listed, 20% to 25% are singletons. Sequences were derived from PBMCs from blood, sampled less than 22 months after vaccination. The receptors here all came from a man aged 50 to 69 who received an inactivated influenza vaccine.

The table lists this clonotype with many counts. This rearrangement joins TRBV20-1 to TRBJ1-5, with a tentative D call TRBD1 (5 bases). The CDR3 covers 12 residues. The V gene's germline CDR1 is DFQATT and CDR2 SNEGSKA (reference sequence). The V and J ends lost 3 bases and 4 bases respectively, with 7 bases between them. The DNA for the CDR3 is TGCAGTGCTAGGCAGGGTAATCAGCCCCAGCATTTT. Its translation is CSARQGNQPQHF.

This clonotype appeared a few times. The chain joins TRBV4-1 to TRBJ2-7; 8 bases agree with TRBD1. Germline trimming cut 1 base from V and 2 bases from J; bases unmatched to any gene: 4. The germline V gene has CDR1 MGHRA and CDR2 YSYEKL. The CDR3 has 15 residues. The CDR3 loop reads CASSQGGGQAYEQYF. In DNA, the CDR3 is TGCGCCAGCAGCCAAGGTGGGGGACAGGCCTACGAGCAGTACTTC.

The DNA for the CDR3 is TGTGCCAGCAGCTTAGGGAGAGGGACAGTTCTAGGCTACACCTTC. Translated, it gives CASSLGRGTVLGYTF. The rearrangement uses TRBV7-8 and TRBJ1-2, with 7 bases fitting TRBD1. Trimming took 1 base from V and 8 from J; bases not matched to a gene: 10. CDR1 is SGHVS and CDR2 is FQNEAQ in the germline V gene. This CDR3 has 15 amino acids.

This clonotype appeared a few times. The rearrangement uses TRBV28 and TRBJ2-1, with TRBD2 matching over 7 bases. Losses at the gene ends were 10 bases for V and 7 bases for J; bases not matched to a gene: 16. The CDR3 sequence is 15 residues long. Germline assignment: CDR1 MDHEN and CDR2 SYDVKM. Written as DNA, the CDR3 is TGTGCCACGAAACGCGGGAGCCTCCCAGGGAATGAGCAGTTCTTC. Protein: CATKRGSLPGNEQFF.

This sequence joins TRBV5-1 and TRBJ2-7; D is possibly TRBD1 or TRBD2 (5 bases each). CDR3 size: 13 residues. V was trimmed by 4 bases and J by 6 bases, leaving 14 bases between them. Looked up from germline, CDR1 is SGHRS and CDR2 is YFSETQ. The CDR3 spells CASSGDPAGEQYF. Written as DNA, the CDR3 is TGCGCCAGCAGCGGGGACCCGGCAGGCGAGCAGTACTTC.

J is TRBJ1-5 and V is TRBV28; TRBD1 aligns across 7 bases. J gave up 0 bases and V 8 bases, and 7 bases lay outside the gene matches. Per germline, CDR1 MDHEN and CDR2 SYDVKM. The CDR3 extends over 15 amino acids. The CDR3 DNA follows: TGTGCCAGCGTAGGGACAGATAATAGCAATCAGCCCCAGCATTTT. This translates into CASVGTDNSNQPQHF.

This clonotype was seen a few times. This chain joins TRBV9 and TRBJ1-1; D perhaps matches TRBD1 (6 bases). The CDR3 covers 16 residues. Germline V gives CDR1 SGDLS, CDR2 YYNGEE. Trimming left V 0 bases short and J 4 bases short, with 16 bases between. DNA of the CDR3: TGTGCCAGCAGCGTAGGGGGGCGCGATGGGGGCACTGAAGCTTTCTTT. This translates into CASSVGGRDGGTEAFF.

The rearrangement uses TRBV20-1 and TRBJ2-3, with D perhaps given as TRBD1 or TRBD2 (6 bases each). Germline V gene data show CDR1 as DFQATT and CDR2 as SNEGSKA (reference sequence). This CDR3 region has 15 residues. Trimming cost V 6 bases and J 3 bases, with 19 bases left between them. The CDR3 region is CSATGRRAQTDTQYF. The CDR3 nucleotides read TGCAGTGCCACAGGGAGGAGGGCGCAGACAGATACGCAGTATTTT.

This clonotype was detected only a few times. The V gene is TRBV6-6, the J gene TRBJ2-1; no clear D. V lost 6 bases and J lost 8, with 8 bases in between. Germline values: CDR1 MNHNY, CDR2 SVGAGI (reference sequence). The CDR3 has 11 amino acids. As DNA, the CDR3 is TGTGCCAGCAGCCCTTATGATGAGCAGTTCTTC. This codes for CASSPYDEQFF.

The chain combines TRBV5-4 with TRBJ2-1, with D maybe TRBD2 (6 bases). Germline V lookup: CDR1 SGHNT, CDR2 YYREEE (reference sequence). The CDR3 extends over 13 amino acids. Trimming removed 5 bases at V and 8 bases at J, with 14 bases between. As DNA, the CDR3 is TGTGCCAGCAGTCCCACGACTAGTCATGAGCAGTTCTTC. This translates into CASSPTTSHEQFF.

This chain connects TRBV4-3 to TRBJ1-1, with D unclear. CDR1 is LGHNA, CDR2 YSLEER, per germline. This CDR3 has 15 amino acids. Between the trimmed V and J ends, which lost 4 bases and 0 bases, there was a span of 12 bases. DNA of the CDR3: TGCGCCAGCAGCCTCACTCTCTGGGTGAACACTGAAGCTTTCTTT. Translated: CASSLTLWVNTEAFF.

This clonotype was found a few times. The chain carries TRBV4-2 and TRBJ2-5, with TRBD2 as a possible D gene (6 bases). This CDR3 region has 16 residues. V gave up 0 bases and J gave up 2 bases, with 13 bases separating them. Germline V gene sequence: CDR1 LGHNA, CDR2 YNFKEQ. This chain's CDR3 is CASSQDPLGGQETQYF. The DNA of the CDR3 is TGTGCCAGCAGCCAAGACCCCCTTGGGGGGCAAGAGACCCAGTACTTC.

This clonotype was seen a handful of times. The J gene is TRBJ2-1, the V gene TRBV5-4; D remains ambiguous. Germline V CDR1 and CDR2: SGHNT, YYREEE (reference sequence). V dropped 4 bases and J dropped 2 bases, with 13 bases sitting between them. The CDR3 is 15 residues long. This CDR3 reads CASSADRSTYNEQFF. DNA for the CDR3: TGTGCCAGCAGCGCTGATCGAAGTACCTACAATGAGCAGTTCTTC.

This clonotype has only a few counts. The chain couples TRBV5-1 to TRBJ2-7; 7 positions match TRBD1. The ends lost 0 bases at V and 2 bases at J; junction bases unmatched: 2. This CDR3 spans 14 amino acids. The germline V gene encodes CDR1 SGHRS and CDR2 YFSETQ. The CDR3 sequence: CASSLGDRPYEQYF. The CDR3 bases are TGCGCCAGCAGCTTGGGGGACAGACCCTACGAGCAGTACTTC.

Of note for this clonotype: The junction departs from germline at one end; a sequencing error may be responsible. The rearrangement uses TRBV30 and TRBJ1-1, with unresolved D. Germline CDR1 GTSNPN, CDR2 SVGIG (reference sequence). CDR3 length equals 12 residues. CDR3 sequence: CAWSVAWTEALF. In nucleotides, the CDR3 is TGTGCCTGGAGTGTGGCTTGGACTGAAGCTTTATTT.